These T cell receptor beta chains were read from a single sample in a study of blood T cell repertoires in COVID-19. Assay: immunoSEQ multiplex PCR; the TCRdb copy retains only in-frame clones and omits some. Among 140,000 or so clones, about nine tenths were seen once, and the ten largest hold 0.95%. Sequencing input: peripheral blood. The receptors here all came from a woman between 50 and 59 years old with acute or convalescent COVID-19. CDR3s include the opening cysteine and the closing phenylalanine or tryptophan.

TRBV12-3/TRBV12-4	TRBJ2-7	CASSSEYEQYF
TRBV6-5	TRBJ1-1	CASSTTGNTEAFF
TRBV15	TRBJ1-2	CATSRDSGNYGYTF
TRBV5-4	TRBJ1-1	CASRAAQGNTEAFF
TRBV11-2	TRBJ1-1	CASSYTTGVRNEAFF
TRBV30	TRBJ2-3	CAWRLAGTSTDTQYF
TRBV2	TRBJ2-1	CASSQRGGNYNEQFF
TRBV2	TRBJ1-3	CASSAPKRGSGNTIYF
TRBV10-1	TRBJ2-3	CASSEWRGGGDTQYF
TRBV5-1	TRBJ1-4	CASSLGTDIPREKLFF
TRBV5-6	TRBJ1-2	CASSPFPGRGYGYTF
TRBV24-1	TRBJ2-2	CATSDLDRDTGELFF
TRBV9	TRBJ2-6	CASGQSPGFGANVLTF
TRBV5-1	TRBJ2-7	CASSFSGSEQYF
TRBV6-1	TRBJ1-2	CASSEVGGDGYTF
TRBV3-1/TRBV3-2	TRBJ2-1	CASRIGLAGDNEQFF
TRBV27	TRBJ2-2	CASYLRGGRSTGELFF
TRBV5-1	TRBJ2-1	CASSFSDYNEQFF